This T cell receptor (beta chain) comes out of a study of shared clonotypes between healthy human individuals. A remark on this clone: Its antigen is not identified.

Study-wide points: A generally larger estimated richness was seen in naive subsets than in memory subsets. Incompleteness in sorted-subset sequencing, despite large depth, was shown by rarefaction.

This CDR3 has 13 amino acids. With V trimmed by 3 bases and J by 6 bases, 5 bases remained unmatched. CDR1 MNHEY and CDR2 SVGAGI come from the germline V gene. It was around 180 ng DNA, around 32,000 T cell genomes, that sorted-subset replicate PCRs used. TCRdb's table, derived via immunoSEQ multiplex PCR, lists solely in-frame clones and lacks some. The table lists 2 million to 2.5 million clones, around 95% of them singletons. The chain carries TRBV6-5 and TRBJ2-7; 7 nucleotides match TRBD2. Sequencing was done on a sample of naive CD4+ T cells sorted from blood. As for subset: CD45RA+ positively selected. The sequence was collected from a man between 18 and 35 years old in good health. CDR3 residues: CASSYGRELEQYF. The CDR3 nucleotides are TGTGCCAGCAGTTATGGGCGGGAGCTCGAGCAGTACTTC.